The entry that follows covers one T cell receptor beta chain sequence. Which antigen it targets is not known. No qualities accompany the bases; no much larger clone lies one base away. The CDR3 regions of human TCRbeta chains were analyzed by immunosequencing. The authors' pipeline ran thus. TCRs in the repertoires were matched against a reference library of SARS-CoV-2-specific TCRs that had been generated with the MIRA antigen-specificity platform. Breadth was defined as the fraction of unique TCRs that were SARS-CoV-2-associated, and depth was defined as the fraction of total T cells that were SARS-CoV-2-associated. Using the MIRA data, each spike-specific TCR was mapped to the spike region that the TCR reacts to and placed in a CD4 or CD8 class. Log10-transformed breadth and depth values were compared by one-way ANOVA with Sidak's multiple comparisons tests. TCRdb obtained this table from immuneACCESS and retained in-frame rearrangements with V and J assigned. These tables miss some clones; where compared with another copy, unresolved V genes account for less than half of the shortfall, and the remainder is unexplained. The V and J calls and the clone size are those of that table, but D and trimming were determined from the DNA. This sample comprises about 140,000 clones, 85% to 95% of them detected only once. The ten largest clones capture 12% of the sample.

This entry comes from a study of T cell responses to AZD1222 COVID-19 vaccine (dated by TCRdb to the early 2020s). The study in broad terms: A total of 240 or so trial participants underwent TCR sequencing, of whom around 210 had received two doses of AZD1222 and around 25 had received two doses of the MenACWY control vaccine. Trial participants were enrolled by age into 18-55, 56-69 and 70-plus year subgroups, with 148, 28 and 57 TCR-sequenced participants respectively.

The CDR3 runs 13 amino acids, cysteine and phenylalanine included. CDR3 DNA is the only sequence kept; it has 39 bases, read in frame from the first base. In the germline V gene (reference sequence), CDR1 corresponds to LGHDT and CDR2 to YNNKEL. V has 0 bases trimmed and J has 6 bases trimmed; junction bases matching no gene number 2. The meaning of the sample's time point label: sample from adult after SARS-CoV-2 infection, after symptom onset. Two convalescent COVID-19 patients, sampled after symptom onset from adults with prior SARS-CoV-2 infection, were also TCR-sequenced for comparison. The investigation overall reported the following: No day 14 peak-response samples were available, so repertoires were characterized only after the peak T cell response. Most participants were white British and females outnumbered males, and the authors suggested that clonal diversity may have been underestimated. After two AZD1222 doses, spike-specific TCR breadth and depth were significantly higher than at day 0 and than in MenACWY recipients. Nearly half of unique spike-specific TCRs reportedly recognized epitopes outside regions mutated in the B.1.351 and B.1.1.7 variants. CD4 TCRs associated with the vaccine covered the entire spike protein, and the dominant responses were in regions 160-218 and 743-854. Conclusions about previously exposed vaccinees were limited because only a handful of AZD1222 recipients were SARS-CoV-2 seropositive at baseline. In the small 56-69-year group, the increase in depth fell short of significance, most likely because of low power.

The rearranged segments are TRBV3-1 (or the pseudogene TRBV3-2) and TRBJ2-7; TRBD2 aligns with 7 central bases. This TCR was recovered from an adult who had recovered from COVID-19. The material sequenced was peripheral blood, taken after recovery from COVID-19. The nucleotide sequence is TGTGCCAGCAGCCAAGATTCGGGGGGCGAGCAGTACTTC. Its product reads: CASSQDSGGEQYF.